The 8 T cell receptor beta chains reported below all come from one sample, sequenced in a study of blood T cell repertoires in COVID-19 (dated by TCRdb to the early 2020s). Library preparation was by the immunoSEQ multiplex PCR assay. TCRdb holds this immuneACCESS table with in-frame rearrangements only. Some clones are missing; in checked studies, unresolved V genes explain under half, and the rest has no known cause. This sample is represented by roughly 260,000 clones; roughly three quarters of them were singletons. The top ten clones comprise 4% of the sample. The sample was peripheral blood. Receptors originate from a middle-aged woman with active or convalescent COVID-19.

The CDR3 is CASSFTLEQGGVTQYF. The DNA for the CDR3 is TGTGCCAGCAGCTTCACCCTGGAACAGGGTGGAGTGACCCAGTACTTC. The rearrangement joins TRBV11-1 to TRBJ2-5, with D perhaps matching TRBD1 (6 bases). CDR3 size: 16 residues. The germline V gene encodes CDR1 SGHAT and CDR2 FQDESV (reference sequence). V shed 3 bases and J shed 7 bases, with 21 bases lying between them.

The chain uses TRBV19 and TRBJ1-1; D perhaps matches TRBD1 (6 bases). Germline loops: CDR1 LNHDA, CDR2 SQIVND (reference sequence). This CDR3 has 16 amino acids. V was shortened by 5 bases and J by 1 base, with 17 bases between the two germline ends. The CDR3 nucleotides read TGTGCCAGTAGTCCCGCGGGGGCATGGACGAACACTGAAGCTTTCTTT. This encodes CASSPAGAWTNTEAFF. Full variable domain (remainder filled in from reference TRBV19 and TRBJ1-1): DGGITQSPKYLFRKEGQNVTLSCEQNLNHDAMYWYRQDPGQGLRLIYYSQIVNDFQKGDIAEGYSVSREKKESFPLTVTSAQKNPTAFYLCASSPAGAWTNTEAFFGQGTRLTVV.

This clone was found many times. The chain joins TRBV10-2 to TRBJ1-1; perhaps TRBD1 as D (5 bases). The CDR3 runs to 10 residues. CDR1 is WSHSY and CDR2 is SAAADI in the germline V gene. V shed 8 bases and J shed 8 bases, with 9 bases lying between them. The chain's CDR3 is CASGGSEAFF. CDR3 nucleotides: TGCGCCAGCGGGGGGTCGGAAGCTTTCTTT.

CDR3 sequence: CASSLDQTGYSGNTIYF. CDR3 sequence (DNA): TGTGCCAGCAGCTTAGACCAGACAGGCTACTCTGGAAACACCATATATTTT. The V call is TRBV7-9, the J call TRBJ1-3; TRBD1 might be the D (6 bases). There are 17 residues in the CDR3. Trimming cost V 1 base and J 0 bases, with 13 bases left between them. Germline V gene sequence: CDR1 SEHNR, CDR2 FQNEAQ (reference sequence).

This clone was seen only a few times. The chain combines TRBV28 with TRBJ2-3; 8 positions match TRBD1. V lost 6 bases, J lost 7 bases, and 12 bases stayed unmatched. CDR1 and CDR2 from the germline V gene are MDHEN and SYDVKM. The CDR3 is made up of 15 amino acids. As DNA, the CDR3 is TGTGCCAGCAGCCTTAGGACAGGGAATGTCAATACGCAGTATTTT. This translates into CASSLRTGNVNTQYF.

This clone has more than one count but fewer than ten. The V gene is TRBV7-9, the J gene TRBJ2-1, with D tentatively TRBD2 (6 bases). CDR3 length: 14 amino acids. Deletions cut 4 bases from V and 9 bases from J, with 16 bases between. Germline V lookup: CDR1 SEHNR, CDR2 FQNEAQ (reference sequence). The CDR3 region is CASSSTGLRPEQFF. The CDR3 DNA follows: TGTGCCAGCAGCTCAACGGGACTCCGACCTGAGCAGTTCTTC.

V and J are TRBV6-2 or TRBV6-3 and TRBJ1-1, with D perhaps matching TRBD1 (5 bases). Germline CDR1 reads MNHEY; CDR2 reads SVGEGT. The CDR3 runs to 14 residues. Trimming took 6 bases from V and 3 from J, leaving 14 bases between them. CDR3 region: CASSRISTDTEAFF. The CDR3 DNA sequence: TGTGCCAGCAGCCGAATATCGACAGACACTGAAGCTTTCTTT.

This chain joins TRBV3-1 (or the pseudogene TRBV3-2) and TRBJ2-4, with 7 bases fitting TRBD1. CDR3 length equals 15 residues. The ends lost 4 bases at V and 1 base at J; junction bases unmatched: 4. CDR1 LGHDT and CDR2 YNNKEL come from the germline V gene (reference sequence). The CDR3 is CASSPLDRAKNIQYF. CDR3 sequence (DNA): TGTGCCAGCAGCCCTTTGGACAGGGCCAAAAACATTCAGTACTTC.